This TCR beta chain is from a study of blood T cell repertoires in COVID-19. Study details: The study drew acute and convalescent COVID-19 samples from the United States, Italy and Spain. Sample material is recorded as cDNA or gDNA derived from T cells, B-cell-depleted T cells, or PBMCs.

V lost 1 base to trimming and J lost 7 bases; unmatched junction nucleotides: 10. CDR3 size: 16 residues. Germline CDR1 and CDR2: SGHKS and YYEKEE (reference sequence). Per the original data handling: Counts of nucleated cells, estimated from reference gene primer amplification, were obtained. This table comes from immunoSEQ multiplex PCR, and its TCRdb copy is limited to in-frame clones, with some not included. V, J and clone size reflect that table, while D and trimming were determined from the DNA. The sample yields approximately 350,000 clones, around 82% seen once. The sample holds a few counts of this clone.

The source is a man between 25 and 39 years old with active or convalescent COVID-19. Source material: peripheral blood. V usage is TRBV5-5 and J usage is TRBJ1-2; 10 nucleotides align to TRBD1. CDR3 in DNA: TGTGCCAGCAGCTTGCGGGACAGGGGACAATCCCCTGGCTACACCTTC. It specifies CASSLRDRGQSPGYTF.